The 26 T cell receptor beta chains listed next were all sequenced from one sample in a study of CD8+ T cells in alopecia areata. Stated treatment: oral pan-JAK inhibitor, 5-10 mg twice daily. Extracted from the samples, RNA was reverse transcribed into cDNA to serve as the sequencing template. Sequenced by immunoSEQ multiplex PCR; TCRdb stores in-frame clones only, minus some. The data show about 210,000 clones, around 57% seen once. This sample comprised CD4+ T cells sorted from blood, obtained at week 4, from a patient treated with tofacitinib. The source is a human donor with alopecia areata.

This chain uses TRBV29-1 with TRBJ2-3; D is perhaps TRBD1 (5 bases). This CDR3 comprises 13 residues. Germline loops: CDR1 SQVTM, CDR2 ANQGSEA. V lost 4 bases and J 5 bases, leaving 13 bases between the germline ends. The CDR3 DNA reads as TGCAGCGTTGTTTGGGGAAGGGGAGATACGCAGTATTTT. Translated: CSVVWGRGDTQYF.

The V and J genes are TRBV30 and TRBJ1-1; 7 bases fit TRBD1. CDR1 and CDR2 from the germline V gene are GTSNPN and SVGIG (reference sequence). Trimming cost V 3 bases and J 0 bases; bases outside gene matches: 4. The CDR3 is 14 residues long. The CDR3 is CAWRGQTMNTEAFF. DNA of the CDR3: TGTGCCTGGAGGGGACAGACCATGAACACTGAAGCTTTCTTT.

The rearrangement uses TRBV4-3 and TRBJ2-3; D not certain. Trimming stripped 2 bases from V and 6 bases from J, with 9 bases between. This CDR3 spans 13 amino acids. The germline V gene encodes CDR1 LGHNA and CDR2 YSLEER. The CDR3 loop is CASSQRAGDTQYF. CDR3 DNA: TGCGCCAGCAGCCAACGTGCTGGGGATACGCAGTATTTT.

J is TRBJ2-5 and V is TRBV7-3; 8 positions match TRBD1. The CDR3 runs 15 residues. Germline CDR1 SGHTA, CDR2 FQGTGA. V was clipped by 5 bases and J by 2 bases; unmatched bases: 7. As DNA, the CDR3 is TGTGCCAGCAGCCCACAGGGGGGTTGGCAAGAGACCCAGTACTTC. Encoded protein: CASSPQGGWQETQYF.

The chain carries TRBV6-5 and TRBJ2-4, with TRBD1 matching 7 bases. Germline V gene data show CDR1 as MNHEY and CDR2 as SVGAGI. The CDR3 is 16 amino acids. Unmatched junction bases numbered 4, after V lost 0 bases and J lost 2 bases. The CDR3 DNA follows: TGTGCCAGCAGTTACTCTGGACAGGCTCCCAAAAACATTCAGTACTTC. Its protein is CASSYSGQAPKNIQYF.

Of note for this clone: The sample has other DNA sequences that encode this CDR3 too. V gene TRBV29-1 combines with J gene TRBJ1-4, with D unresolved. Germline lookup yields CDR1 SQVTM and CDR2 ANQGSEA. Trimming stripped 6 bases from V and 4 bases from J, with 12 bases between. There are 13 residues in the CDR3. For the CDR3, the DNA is TGCAGCGTCGCTGGGAGAAGTAATGAAAAACTGTTTTTT. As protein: CSVAGRSNEKLFF.

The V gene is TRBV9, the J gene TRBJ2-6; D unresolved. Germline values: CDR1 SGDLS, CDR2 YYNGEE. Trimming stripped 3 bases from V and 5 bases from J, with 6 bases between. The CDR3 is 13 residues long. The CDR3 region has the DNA TGTGCCAGCAGCGCCCCACGGGCCAACGTCCTGACTTTC. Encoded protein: CASSAPRANVLTF.

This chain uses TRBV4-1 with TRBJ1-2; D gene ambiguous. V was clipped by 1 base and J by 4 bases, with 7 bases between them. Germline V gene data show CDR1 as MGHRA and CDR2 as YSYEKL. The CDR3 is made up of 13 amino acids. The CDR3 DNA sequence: TGCGCCAGCAGCCAAGGGGGAGGCTATGGCTACACCTTC. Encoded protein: CASSQGGGYGYTF.

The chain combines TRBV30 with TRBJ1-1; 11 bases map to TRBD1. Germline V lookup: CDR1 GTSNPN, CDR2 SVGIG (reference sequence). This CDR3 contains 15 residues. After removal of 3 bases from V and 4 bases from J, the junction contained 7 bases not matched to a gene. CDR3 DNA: TGTGCCTGGAGCGCAAAGGGGACAGGGGGCACTGAAGCTTTCTTT. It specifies CAWSAKGTGGTEAFF.

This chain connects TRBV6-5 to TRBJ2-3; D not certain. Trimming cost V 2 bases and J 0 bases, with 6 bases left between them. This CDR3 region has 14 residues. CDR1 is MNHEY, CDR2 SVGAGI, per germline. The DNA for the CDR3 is TGTGCCAGCAGTTACGGGGATAGCACAGATACGCAGTATTTT. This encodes CASSYGDSTDTQYF.

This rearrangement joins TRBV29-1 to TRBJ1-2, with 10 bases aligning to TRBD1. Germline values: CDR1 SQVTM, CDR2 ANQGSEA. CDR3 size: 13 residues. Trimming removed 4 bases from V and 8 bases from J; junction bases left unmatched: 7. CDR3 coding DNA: TGCAGCGTTGGCGGGACAGGGGTTACGGGCTACACCTTC. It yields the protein CSVGGTGVTGYTF.

This CDR3 is CASSPSLDRTPEAFF. The CDR3 DNA sequence: TGTGCCAGCAGCCCTAGTCTGGACAGGACCCCTGAAGCTTTCTTT. The gene calls are TRBV13 and TRBJ1-1, with TRBD1 matching over 7 bases. The CDR3 is made up of 15 amino acids. V lost 5 bases, J lost 6 bases, and 12 bases stayed unmatched. Germline CDR1 and CDR2: PRHDT and FYEKMQ (reference sequence).

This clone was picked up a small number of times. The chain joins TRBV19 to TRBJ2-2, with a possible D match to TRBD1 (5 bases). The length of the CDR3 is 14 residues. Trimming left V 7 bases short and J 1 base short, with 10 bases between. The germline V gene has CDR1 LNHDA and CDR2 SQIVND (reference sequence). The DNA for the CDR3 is TGTGCCAGTACCATCACAGGGAACACCGGGGAGCTGTTTTTT. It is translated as CASTITGNTGELFF.

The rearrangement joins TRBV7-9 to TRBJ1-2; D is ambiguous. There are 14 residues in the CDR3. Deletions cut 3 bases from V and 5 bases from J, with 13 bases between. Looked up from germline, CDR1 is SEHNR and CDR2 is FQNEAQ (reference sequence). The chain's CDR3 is CASSLSGMQYGYTF. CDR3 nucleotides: TGTGCCAGCAGCTTGTCGGGGATGCAATATGGCTACACCTTC.

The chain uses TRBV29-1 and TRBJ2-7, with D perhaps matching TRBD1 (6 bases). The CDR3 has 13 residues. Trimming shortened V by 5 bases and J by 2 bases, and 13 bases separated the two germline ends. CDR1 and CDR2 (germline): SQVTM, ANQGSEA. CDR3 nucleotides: TGCAGCGTTAGGGGGAGAGCAGCCTACGAGCAGTACTTC. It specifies CSVRGRAAYEQYF.

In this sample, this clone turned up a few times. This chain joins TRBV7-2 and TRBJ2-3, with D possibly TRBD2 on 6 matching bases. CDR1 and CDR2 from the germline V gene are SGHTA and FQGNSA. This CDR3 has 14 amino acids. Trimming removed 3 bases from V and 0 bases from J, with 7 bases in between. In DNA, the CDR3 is TGTGCCAGCAGCTTGGAGGGGAGCACAGATACGCAGTATTTT. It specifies CASSLEGSTDTQYF.

In DNA form, the CDR3 reads TGTGCCTGGAGTTTAGGGGACGATTCACCCCTCCACTTT. The encoded protein is CAWSLGDDSPLHF. This rearrangement joins TRBV30 to TRBJ1-6; possibly TRBD1 for D (5 bases). The V gene's germline CDR1 is GTSNPN and CDR2 SVGIG (reference sequence). Trimming left V 2 bases short and J 8 bases short, with 10 bases between. The CDR3 covers 13 residues.

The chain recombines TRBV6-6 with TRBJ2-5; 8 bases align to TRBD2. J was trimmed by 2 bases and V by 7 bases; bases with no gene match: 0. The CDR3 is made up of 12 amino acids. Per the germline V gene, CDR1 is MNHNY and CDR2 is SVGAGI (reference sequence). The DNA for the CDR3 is TGTGCCAGCACGGGGGGGCAAGAGACCCAGTACTTC. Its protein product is CASTGGQETQYF.

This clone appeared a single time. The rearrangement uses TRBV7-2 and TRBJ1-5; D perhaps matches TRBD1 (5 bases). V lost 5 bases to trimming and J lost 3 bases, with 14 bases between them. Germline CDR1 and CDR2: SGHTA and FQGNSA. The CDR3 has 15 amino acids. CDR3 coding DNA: TGTGCCAGCAGCGGTGCGGGGGTTCTCAATCAGCCCCAGCATTTT. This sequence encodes CASSGAGVLNQPQHF.

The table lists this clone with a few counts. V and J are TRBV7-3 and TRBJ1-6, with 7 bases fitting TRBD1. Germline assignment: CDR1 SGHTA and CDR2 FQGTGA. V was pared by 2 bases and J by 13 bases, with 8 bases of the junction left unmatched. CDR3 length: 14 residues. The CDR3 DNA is TGTGCCAGCAGCTTACGGGATGACAGGGATCCCCTCCACTTT. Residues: CASSLRDDRDPLHF.

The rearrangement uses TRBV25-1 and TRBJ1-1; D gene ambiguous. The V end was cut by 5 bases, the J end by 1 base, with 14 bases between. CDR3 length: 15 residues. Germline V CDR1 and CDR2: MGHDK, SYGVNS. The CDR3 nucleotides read TGTGCCAGCAGTCCCCTTGGGGTAGGGAACACTGAAGCTTTCTTT. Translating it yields CASSPLGVGNTEAFF.

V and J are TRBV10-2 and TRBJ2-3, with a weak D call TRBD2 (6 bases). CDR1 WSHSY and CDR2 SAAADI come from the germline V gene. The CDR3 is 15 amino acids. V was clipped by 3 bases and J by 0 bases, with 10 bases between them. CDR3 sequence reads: CASSELASSTDTQYF. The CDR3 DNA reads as TGCGCCAGCAGTGAACTAGCCTCTAGCACAGATACGCAGTATTTT.

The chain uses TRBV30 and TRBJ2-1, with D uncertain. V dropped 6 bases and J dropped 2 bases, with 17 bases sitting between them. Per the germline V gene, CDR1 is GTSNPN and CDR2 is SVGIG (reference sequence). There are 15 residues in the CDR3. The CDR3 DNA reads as TGTGCCTGCACTGTGGGGTCGACAACCTACAATGAGCAGTTCTTC. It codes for CACTVGSTTYNEQFF. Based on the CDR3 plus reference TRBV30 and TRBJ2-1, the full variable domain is SQTIHQWPATLVQPVGSPLSLECTVEGTSNPNLYWYRQAAGRGLQLLFYSVGIGQISSEVPQNLSASRPQDRQFILSSKKLLLSDSGFYLCACTVGSTTYNEQFFGPGTRLTVL.

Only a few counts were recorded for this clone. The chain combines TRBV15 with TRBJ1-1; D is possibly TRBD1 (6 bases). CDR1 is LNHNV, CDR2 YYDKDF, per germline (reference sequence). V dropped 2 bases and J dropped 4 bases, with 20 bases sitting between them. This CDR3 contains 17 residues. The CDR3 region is CATSRPQSGAGLTEAFF. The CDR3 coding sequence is TGTGCCACCAGCAGACCTCAGTCAGGGGCAGGGCTCACTGAAGCTTTCTTT.

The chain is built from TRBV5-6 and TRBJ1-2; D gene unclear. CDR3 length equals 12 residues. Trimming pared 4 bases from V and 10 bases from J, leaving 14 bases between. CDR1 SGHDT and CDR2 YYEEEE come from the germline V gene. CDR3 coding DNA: TGTGCCAGCAGCCCGGGCGACCCCAACTACACCTTC. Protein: CASSPGDPNYTF.

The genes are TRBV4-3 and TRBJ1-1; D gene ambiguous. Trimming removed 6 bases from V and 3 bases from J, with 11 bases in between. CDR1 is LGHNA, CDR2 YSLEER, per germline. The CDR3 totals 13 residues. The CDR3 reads CASSRDRDTEAFF. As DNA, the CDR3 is TGCGCCAGCAGTCGAGACCGGGACACTGAAGCTTTCTTT.